This T cell receptor beta chain was identified during a study of blood T cell repertoires in COVID-19. The wider study: The study drew acute and convalescent COVID-19 samples from the United States, Italy and Spain. The analysed material was cDNA or gDNA that came from T cells, B-cell-depleted T cells, or PBMCs.

V dropped 10 bases and J dropped 0 bases, with 9 bases sitting between them. Germline V lookup: CDR1 ENHRY, CDR2 SYGVKD. CDR3 length equals 12 residues. Authors' analysis steps: Using reference gene primer amplification, nucleated cell counts were estimated. Profiled with immunoSEQ multiplex PCR; TCRdb holds only in-frame clones, not every one. V and J calls and clone size are those listed in that table; D and trimming were worked out from the DNA. The sample has about 200,000 clones, 65% to 85% seen once; the top ten hold around 26%. V usage is TRBV10-3 and J usage is TRBJ1-1, with D maybe TRBD1 (6 bases). Sequencing was carried out using peripheral blood. The origin of this receptor is a man in his forties with acute or convalescent COVID-19. This CDR3 is CATRGVNTEAFF. The DNA for the CDR3 is TGTGCCACCAGGGGAGTGAACACTGAAGCTTTCTTT.